This passage covers 20 T cell receptor beta chains from one sample sequenced in a study of shared clonotypes between healthy human individuals. The table came from immunoSEQ multiplex PCR; TCRdb's copy has only in-frame clones and leaves some out. Altogether approximately 980,000 clones are present, 60% to 85% being singletons, with the ten largest covering roughly 1.5%. Material: memory CD4+ T cells sorted from blood. Subset described: CD45RA-negative fraction. The receptors originated from a man between 18 and 35 years old in good health.

A remark on this clone: This CDR3 is also generated by other DNA sequences in the sample. This rearrangement joins TRBV5-1 to TRBJ2-7; 10 positions match TRBD2. Germline assignment: CDR1 SGHRS and CDR2 YFSETQ. The V gene end was trimmed by 4 bases and the J gene end by 6 bases; junction bases not matched to a gene: 4. The CDR3 totals 13 residues. This CDR3 reads CASSQRTSGEQYF. The DNA of the CDR3 is TGCGCCAGCAGCCAAAGGACTAGCGGCGAGCAGTACTTC.

This clone came up once. V is TRBV4-1 and J is TRBJ1-2; 9 positions agree with TRBD1. V shed 1 base, J shed 9 bases, and the junction held 3 bases outside the gene matches. CDR1 is MGHRA, CDR2 YSYEKL, per germline. The CDR3 is 13 residues long. As DNA, the CDR3 is TGCGCCAGCAGCCAAGCGGGACAGGGCCGCTACACCTTC. Its protein product is CASSQAGQGRYTF.

The chain joins TRBV7-2 to TRBJ1-2; 7 bases align to TRBD1. V lost 1 base to trimming and J lost 5 bases; unmatched junction nucleotides: 13. The CDR3 extends over 17 amino acids. CDR1 and CDR2 from the germline V gene are SGHTA and FQGNSA. The CDR3 nucleotides read TGTGCCAGCAGCTTAGACCCGACAGGGATTACAGGTTATGGCTACACCTTC. Its protein is CASSLDPTGITGYGYTF.

This clone was picked up a small number of times. The rearrangement joins TRBV29-1 to TRBJ2-3, with D perhaps TRBD2 (7 bases). In germline, CDR1 is SQVTM, CDR2 ANQGSEA. V shed 7 bases and J shed 1 base, with 24 bases lying between them. The CDR3 consists of 17 residues. CDR3 DNA: TGCAGCGCCCGGGGGCTAGCGGCTGAGGGTGGCACAGATACGCAGTATTTT. Translation gives CSARGLAAEGGTDTQYF.

This clone appeared a few times. This same CDR3 is encoded by further DNA sequences in the sample. The V call is TRBV11-2, the J call TRBJ2-3; D call uncertain. From germline, CDR1 is SGHAT and CDR2 FQNNGV. Trimming stripped 1 base from V and 6 bases from J, with 2 bases between. The CDR3 runs to 11 residues. The CDR3 reads CASSLGDTQYF. The CDR3 DNA follows: TGTGCCAGCAGCTTAGGTGATACGCAGTATTTT.

The chain recombines TRBV14 with TRBJ2-3; 9 bases line up with TRBD2. The ends lost 1 base at V and 4 bases at J; junction bases unmatched: 0. The CDR3 is 14 amino acids. Germline-derived CDR1 and CDR2 are SGHDN and FVKESK. For the CDR3, the DNA is TGTGCCAGCAGCCAAGGCGGGGGGGCAGATACGCAGTATTTT. Translated, it gives CASSQGGGADTQYF.

This chain connects TRBV6-1 to TRBJ1-4; possible D gene TRBD1, 6 bases. Per the germline V gene, CDR1 is MNHNS and CDR2 is SASEGT. The CDR3 consists of 15 residues. V shed 6 bases and J shed 6 bases, with 17 bases lying between them. The chain's CDR3 is CASRRGGPTDEKLFF. The CDR3 nucleotides are TGTGCCAGCAGGAGGGGGGGCCCTACTGATGAAAAACTGTTTTTT.

The chain carries TRBV28 and TRBJ2-5, with 8 bases matching TRBD2. Per germline, CDR1 MDHEN and CDR2 SYDVKM. The CDR3 is made up of 14 amino acids. V lost 8 bases and J lost 5; bases outside the gene matches: 10. CDR3 amino acids: CASHTRSSGETQYF. DNA of the CDR3: TGTGCCAGCCACACCCGTTCTAGCGGGGAGACCCAGTACTTC.

The rearrangement joins TRBV30 to TRBJ1-4; D is unclear. The CDR3 totals 12 residues. Germline-derived CDR1 and CDR2 are GTSNPN and SVGIG (reference sequence). The V and J ends lost 5 bases and 11 bases respectively, with 15 bases between them. CDR3 bases: TGTGCCTGGGGGATTCGGTCGGGGAAACTGTTTTTT. Its translation is CAWGIRSGKLFF.

This clone was counted a single time. This chain connects TRBV27 to TRBJ1-2, with a possible D match to TRBD1 (5 bases). This CDR3 is 13 amino acids long. Trimming pared 5 bases from V and 5 bases from J, leaving 12 bases between. Germline V gene data show CDR1 as MNHEY and CDR2 as SMNVEV (reference sequence). CDR3 DNA sequence: TGTGCCAGCAGTAGGAGGGCAGGGTATGGCTACACCTTC. This translates into CASSRRAGYGYTF.

This chain links TRBV2 with TRBJ2-2, with D perhaps given as TRBD1 or TRBD2 (5 bases each). From germline, CDR1 is SNHLY and CDR2 FYNNEI. The V gene lost 5 bases and the J gene lost 6 bases, with 7 bases spanning the gap. This CDR3 comprises 12 residues. This CDR3 is CASSLGPGELFF. In DNA form, the CDR3 reads TGTGCCAGCAGTCTGGGACCCGGGGAGCTGTTTTTT. The full variable domain, in which reference TRBV2 and TRBJ2-2 provide the parts outside the CDR3, is EPEVTQTPSHQVTQMGQEVILRCVPISNHLYFYWYRQILGQKVEFLVSFYNNEISEKSEIFDDQFSVERPDGSNFTLKIRSTKLEDSAMYFCASSLGPGELFFGEGSRLTVL.

V usage is TRBV4-1 and J usage is TRBJ2-2, with unresolved D. The V gene's germline CDR1 is MGHRA and CDR2 YSYEKL. Trimming pared 1 base from V and 0 bases from J, leaving 12 bases between. CDR3 size: 17 residues. CDR3 DNA: TGCGCCAGCAGCCAAGCGAGAGCTGGCGCGAACACCGGGGAGCTGTTTTTT. Translating it yields CASSQARAGANTGELFF.

As to this clone: The same CDR3 also results from other DNA sequences found in this sample. The genes are TRBV28 and TRBJ1-4; perhaps TRBD1 as D (5 bases). Germline CDR1 MDHEN, CDR2 SYDVKM. This CDR3 has 14 residues. Trimming shortened V by 5 bases and J by 0 bases, and 7 bases separated the two germline ends. For the CDR3, the DNA is TGTGCCAGCAGTGAGGGGACAACTAATGAAAAACTGTTTTTT. It specifies CASSEGTTNEKLFF.

This clone was detected a few times. One junction end does not reproduce the germline sequence, and a read error may be involved. The chain joins TRBV7-7 to TRBJ2-2; no clear D. The CDR3 loop spans 13 amino acids. CDR1 is SSHAT and CDR2 is FNYEAQ in the germline V gene (reference sequence). CDR3 region: CASSPVNTGELFF. The DNA of the CDR3 is TGTGCTAGCAGCCCAGTGAACACCGGGGAGCTGTTTTTT.

The V call is TRBV7-2, the J call TRBJ2-2, with a weak D call TRBD1 (6 bases). CDR3 length equals 15 residues. CDR1 is SGHTA and CDR2 is FQGNSA in the germline V gene. Trimming left V 7 bases short and J 7 bases short, with 19 bases between. This CDR3 reads CASTRGGGEDGELFF. CDR3 DNA: TGTGCCAGCACCCGGGGTGGGGGCGAGGACGGGGAGCTGTTTTTT.

This chain joins TRBV7-2 and TRBJ2-7; 9 positions agree with TRBD1. V shed 1 base and J 4 bases; nucleotides not matched to a gene: 5. This CDR3 contains 15 residues. The germline V gene has CDR1 SGHTA and CDR2 FQGNSA. CDR3 in DNA: TGTGCCAGCAGCTTAGGGACAGGGGTATATTACGAGCAGTACTTC. Its protein is CASSLGTGVYYEQYF.

This rearrangement joins TRBV19 to TRBJ1-5; 11 nucleotides line up with TRBD1. This CDR3 comprises 14 residues. Germline CDR1 reads LNHDA; CDR2 reads SQIVND (reference sequence). Unmatched junction bases numbered 6, after V lost 7 bases and J lost 7 bases. The DNA of the CDR3 is TGTGCCAGTAACACGGGACAGGGGGGACAGCCCCAGCATTTT. Its translation is CASNTGQGGQPQHF. The entire variable domain, with the rest obtained from reference TRBV19 and TRBJ1-5, is as follows: DGGITQSPKYLFRKEGQNVTLSCEQNLNHDAMYWYRQDPGQGLRLIYYSQIVNDFQKGDIAEGYSVSREKKESFPLTVTSAQKNPTAFYLCASNTGQGGQPQHFGDGTRLSIL.

The chain carries TRBV18 and TRBJ2-1, with D possibly being TRBD2 (7 bases). The germline gives CDR1 KGHSH, CDR2 LQKENI. The germline V and J ends were trimmed by 0 bases and 6 bases, with 15 bases remaining between them. The CDR3 has 16 amino acids. CDR3 DNA: TGTGCCAGCTCACCACCGAGGGGGGGCATCGGCAATGAGCAGTTCTTC. It codes for CASSPPRGGIGNEQFF.

This chain links TRBV9 with TRBJ2-3; the match to TRBD2 covers 14 bases. The CDR3 has 17 residues. The V gene's germline CDR1 is SGDLS and CDR2 YYNGEE. Trimming at V came to 1 base and at J to 4 bases, leaving 5 bases not matched to a gene. CDR3 bases: TGTGCCAGCAGCGTAACGACTAGCGGGAGGGCCGCAGATACGCAGTATTTT. Protein: CASSVTTSGRAADTQYF. Drawing the rest from reference TRBV9 and TRBJ2-3, the complete variable domain is DSGVTQTPKHLITATGQRVTLRCSPRSGDLSVYWYQQSLDQGLQFLIQYYNGEERAKGNILERFSAQQFPDLHSELNLSSLELGDSALYFCASSVTTSGRAADTQYFGPGTRLTVL.

The V and J genes are TRBV2 and TRBJ2-7; 10 bases are shared with TRBD2. Germline CDR1 reads SNHLY; CDR2 reads FYNNEI. Trimming cost V 11 bases and J 4 bases; bases outside gene matches: 11. The CDR3 runs to 14 residues. CDR3 residues: CAGTGRTSGYEQYF. CDR3 DNA: TGTGCCGGGACCGGCCGGACTAGCGGTTACGAGCAGTACTTC.